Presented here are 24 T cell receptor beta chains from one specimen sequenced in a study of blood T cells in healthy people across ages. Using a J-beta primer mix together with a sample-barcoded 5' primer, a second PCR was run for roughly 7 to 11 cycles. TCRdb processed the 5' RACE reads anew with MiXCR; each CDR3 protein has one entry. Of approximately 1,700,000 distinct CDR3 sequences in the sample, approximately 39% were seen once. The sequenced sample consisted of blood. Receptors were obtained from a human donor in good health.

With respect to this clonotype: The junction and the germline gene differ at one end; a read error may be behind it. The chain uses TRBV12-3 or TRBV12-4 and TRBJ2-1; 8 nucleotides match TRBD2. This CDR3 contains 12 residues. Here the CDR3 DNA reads TGTGCCAGTACTAGCGGCTACAATGAGCGGTTCTTC. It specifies CASTSGYNERFF.

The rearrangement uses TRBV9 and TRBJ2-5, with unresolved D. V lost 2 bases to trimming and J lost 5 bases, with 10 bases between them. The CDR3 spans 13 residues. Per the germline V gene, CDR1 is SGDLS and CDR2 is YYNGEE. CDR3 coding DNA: TGTGCCAGCAGCGTCGATCAGGATGAGACCCAGTACTTC. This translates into CASSVDQDETQYF. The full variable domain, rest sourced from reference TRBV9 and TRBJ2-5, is DSGVTQTPKHLITATGQRVTLRCSPRSGDLSVYWYQQSLDQGLQFLIQYYNGEERAKGNILERFSAQQFPDLHSELNLSSLELGDSALYFCASSVDQDETQYFGPGTRLLVL.

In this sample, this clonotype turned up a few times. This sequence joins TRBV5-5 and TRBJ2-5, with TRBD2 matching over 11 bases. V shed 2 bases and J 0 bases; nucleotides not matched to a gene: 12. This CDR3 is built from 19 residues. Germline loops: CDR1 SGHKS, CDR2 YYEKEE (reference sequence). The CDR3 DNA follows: TGTGCCAGCAGCTTTCTGCTAGCGGGGGGTCAACCGTACCAAGAGACCCAGTACTTC. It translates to CASSFLLAGGQPYQETQYF.

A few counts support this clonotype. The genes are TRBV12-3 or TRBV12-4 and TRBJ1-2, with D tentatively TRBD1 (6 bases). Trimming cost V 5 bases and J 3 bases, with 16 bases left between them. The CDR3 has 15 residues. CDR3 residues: CASSRYPQGDYGYTF. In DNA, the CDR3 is TGTGCCAGCAGTCGATACCCACAGGGAGACTATGGCTACACCTTC.

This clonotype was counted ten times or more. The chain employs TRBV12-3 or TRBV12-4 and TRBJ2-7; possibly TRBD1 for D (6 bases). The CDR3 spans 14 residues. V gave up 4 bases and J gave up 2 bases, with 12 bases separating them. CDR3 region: CASSSPGQAYEQYF. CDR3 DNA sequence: TGTGCCAGCAGTTCTCCGGGACAAGCCTACGAGCAGTACTTC.

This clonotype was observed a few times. CDR3 amino acids: CASSQEEGMNTEAFF. Written as DNA, the CDR3 is TGCGCCAGCAGCCAAGAGGAGGGGATGAACACTGAAGCTTTCTTT. This rearrangement joins TRBV4-1 to TRBJ1-1; perhaps TRBD1 as D (5 bases). Germline V gives CDR1 MGHRA, CDR2 YSYEKL. This CDR3 is 15 amino acids long. The V and J ends lost 0 bases and 0 bases respectively, with 8 bases between them.

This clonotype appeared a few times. The CDR3 DNA sequence: TGCAGTGTTGGGAATACCAACACCGGGGAGCTGTTTTTT. Translating it yields CSVGNTNTGELFF. The rearrangement joins TRBV20-1 to TRBJ2-2; the D is unclear. V lost 7 bases to trimming and J lost 2 bases, with 11 bases between them. CDR1 and CDR2 (germline): DFQATT, SNEGSKA (reference sequence). This CDR3 contains 13 residues.

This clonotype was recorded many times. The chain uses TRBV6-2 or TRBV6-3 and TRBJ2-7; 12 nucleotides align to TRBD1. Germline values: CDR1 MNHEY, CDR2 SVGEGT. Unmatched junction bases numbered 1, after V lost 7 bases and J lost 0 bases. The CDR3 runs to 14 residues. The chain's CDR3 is CASKGQGASYEQYF. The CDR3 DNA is TGTGCCAGCAAGGGACAGGGGGCCTCCTACGAGCAGTACTTC.

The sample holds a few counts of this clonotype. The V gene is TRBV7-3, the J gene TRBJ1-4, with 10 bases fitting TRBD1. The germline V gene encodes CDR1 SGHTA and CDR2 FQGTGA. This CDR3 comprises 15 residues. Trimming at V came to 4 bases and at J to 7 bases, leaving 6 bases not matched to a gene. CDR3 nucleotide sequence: TGTGCCAGCAGCTCCACTGGGGACAGGGGTGAAAAACTGTTTTTT. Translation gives CASSSTGDRGEKLFF.

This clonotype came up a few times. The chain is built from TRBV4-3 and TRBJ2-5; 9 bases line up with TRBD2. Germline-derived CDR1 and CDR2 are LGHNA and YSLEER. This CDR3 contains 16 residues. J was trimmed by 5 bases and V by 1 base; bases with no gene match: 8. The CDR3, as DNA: TGCGCCAGCAGCCAAGGTGGCGGGGGGGCGAGGGAGACCCAGTACTTC. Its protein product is CASSQGGGGARETQYF.

The CDR3 DNA reads as TGCAGTGCTAATGGTGTCCCGGGGGACAATACGCAGTATTTT. It yields the protein CSANGVPGDNTQYF. V gene TRBV20-1 combines with J gene TRBJ2-3; the D call may be TRBD1 or TRBD2 (6 bases each). CDR1 and CDR2 from the germline V gene are DFQATT and SNEGSKA (reference sequence). V gave up 4 bases and J gave up 7 bases, with 18 bases separating them. The CDR3 is made up of 14 amino acids.

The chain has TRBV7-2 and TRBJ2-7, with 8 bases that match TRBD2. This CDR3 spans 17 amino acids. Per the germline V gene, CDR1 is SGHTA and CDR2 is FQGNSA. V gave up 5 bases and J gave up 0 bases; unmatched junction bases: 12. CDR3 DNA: TGTGCCAGCAGCCCCCGGGGTAGCGGGGTAAACTCCTACGAGCAGTACTTC. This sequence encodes CASSPRGSGVNSYEQYF.

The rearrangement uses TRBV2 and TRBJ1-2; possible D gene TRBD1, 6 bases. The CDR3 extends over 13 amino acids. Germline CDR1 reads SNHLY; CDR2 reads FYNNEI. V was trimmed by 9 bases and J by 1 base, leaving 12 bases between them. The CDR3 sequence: CARTGSSNYGYTF. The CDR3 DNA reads TGTGCCAGGACAGGCTCTAGTAACTATGGCTACACCTTC.

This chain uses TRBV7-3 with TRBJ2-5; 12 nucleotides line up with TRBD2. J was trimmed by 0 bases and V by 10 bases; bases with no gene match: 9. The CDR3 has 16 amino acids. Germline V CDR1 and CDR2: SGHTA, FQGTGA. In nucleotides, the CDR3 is TGTGCCACCAGATTGGGGACTAGCGGGTACCAAGAGACCCAGTACTTC. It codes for CATRLGTSGYQETQYF.

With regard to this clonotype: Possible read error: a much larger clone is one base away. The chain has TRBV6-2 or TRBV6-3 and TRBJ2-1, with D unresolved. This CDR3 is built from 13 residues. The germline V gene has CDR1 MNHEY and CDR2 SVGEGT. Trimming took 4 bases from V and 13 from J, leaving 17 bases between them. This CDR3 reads CASSSYWSRTQFF. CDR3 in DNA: TGTGCCAGCAGTTCCTACTGGAGTCGGACCCAGTTCTTC.

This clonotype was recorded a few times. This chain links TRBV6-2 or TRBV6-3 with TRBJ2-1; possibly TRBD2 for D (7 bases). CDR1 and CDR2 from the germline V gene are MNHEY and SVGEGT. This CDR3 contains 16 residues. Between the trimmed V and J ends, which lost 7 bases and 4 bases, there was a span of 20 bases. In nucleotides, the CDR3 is TGTGCCAGCAAGGGAGAGGGGGAGGGTGAATACAATGAGCAGTTCTTC. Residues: CASKGEGEGEYNEQFF.

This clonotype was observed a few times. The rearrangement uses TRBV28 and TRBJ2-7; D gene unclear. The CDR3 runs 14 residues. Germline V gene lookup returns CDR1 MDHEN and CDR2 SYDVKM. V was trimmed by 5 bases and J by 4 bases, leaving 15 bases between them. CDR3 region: CASSTPSIFYEQYF. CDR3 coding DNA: TGTGCCAGCAGTACCCCGAGCATATTTTACGAGCAGTACTTC.

The CDR3 nucleotides are TGTGCTAGTGCCCAGTGGGAAGGGAGATCCGGGGAGCTGTTTTTT. This sequence encodes CASAQWEGRSGELFF. The chain uses TRBV12-5 and TRBJ2-2; perhaps TRBD2 as D (5 bases). CDR1 is LGHNT, CDR2 FRNRAP, per germline. V lost 7 bases and J 6 bases, leaving 18 bases between the germline ends. The CDR3 runs to 15 residues.

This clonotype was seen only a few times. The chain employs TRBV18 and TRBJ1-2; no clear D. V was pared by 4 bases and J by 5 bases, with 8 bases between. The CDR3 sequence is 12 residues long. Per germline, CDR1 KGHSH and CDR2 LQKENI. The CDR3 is CASSQGKYGYTF. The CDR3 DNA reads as TGTGCCAGCTCACAGGGAAAGTATGGCTACACCTTC. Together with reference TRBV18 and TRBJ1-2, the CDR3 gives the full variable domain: NAGVMQNPRHLVRRRGQEARLRCSPMKGHSHVYWYRQLPEEGLKFMVYLQKENIIDESGMPKERFSAEFPKEGPSILRIQQVVRGDSAAYFCASSQGKYGYTFGSGTRLTVV.

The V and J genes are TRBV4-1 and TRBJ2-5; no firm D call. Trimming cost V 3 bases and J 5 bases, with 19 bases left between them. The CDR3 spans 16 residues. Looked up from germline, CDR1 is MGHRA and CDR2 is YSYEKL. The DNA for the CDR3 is TGCGCCAGCAGCCACAACCCTGCTCAGGCAACGGAGACCCAGTACTTC. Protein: CASSHNPAQATETQYF.

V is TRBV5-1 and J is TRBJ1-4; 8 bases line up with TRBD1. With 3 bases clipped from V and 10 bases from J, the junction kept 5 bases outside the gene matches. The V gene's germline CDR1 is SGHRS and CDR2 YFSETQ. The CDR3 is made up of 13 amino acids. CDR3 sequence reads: CASSSEGQGKLFF. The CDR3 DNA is TGCGCCAGCAGCTCCGAAGGACAGGGAAAACTGTTTTTT.

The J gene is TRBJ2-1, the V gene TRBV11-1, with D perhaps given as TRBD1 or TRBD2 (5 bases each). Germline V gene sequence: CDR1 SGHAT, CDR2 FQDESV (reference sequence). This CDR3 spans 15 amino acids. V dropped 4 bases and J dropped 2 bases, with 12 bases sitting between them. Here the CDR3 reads CASSSRVGAYNEQFF. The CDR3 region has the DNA TGTGCCAGCAGCTCGAGGGTAGGGGCCTACAATGAGCAGTTCTTC.

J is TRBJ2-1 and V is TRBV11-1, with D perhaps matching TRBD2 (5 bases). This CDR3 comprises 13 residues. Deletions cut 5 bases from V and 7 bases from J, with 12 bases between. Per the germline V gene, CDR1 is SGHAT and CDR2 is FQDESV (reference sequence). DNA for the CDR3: TGTGCCAGCAGCACCATACTAGGGAATGAGCAGTTCTTC. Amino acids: CASSTILGNEQFF.

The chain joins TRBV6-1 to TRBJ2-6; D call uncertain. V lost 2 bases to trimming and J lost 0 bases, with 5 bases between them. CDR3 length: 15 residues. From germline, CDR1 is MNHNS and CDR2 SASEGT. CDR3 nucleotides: TGTGCCAGCAGTGAACAACCCTCTGGGGCCAACGTCCTGACTTTC. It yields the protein CASSEQPSGANVLTF.